These T cell receptor beta chains were read from a single sample in a study of radiotherapy plus CTLA-4 blockade in lung cancer. Libraries were prepared by immunoSEQ multiplex PCR; TCRdb keeps only in-frame clonotypes and omits some of them. The sample holds 90,000 to 100,000 clones; roughly 88% are singletons and the top ten take 4.9%. Sequenced material: peripheral blood, taken from a patient treated with radiotherapy plus ipilimumab. Every receptor here comes from a human donor with non-small cell lung cancer that progressed on radiotherapy plus ipilimumab. CDR3s include the opening cysteine and the closing phenylalanine or tryptophan. Each record gives: D gene, J gene, clone size, V gene, CDR3 DNA, CDR3 protein. D genes are given only for firm matches. Rows give clone size only sometimes, using once, few, many, or a class for an expanded clone.

TRBD2	TRBJ2-3	.	TRBV6-4	TGTGCCAGCAGCGTAAGCGGGATCCCCCACGCTACGCAGTATTTT	CASSVSGIPHATQYF
.	TRBJ2-3	once	TRBV5-1	TGCGCCAGCAGCCCCCTTGTGGCAGATACGCAGTATTTT	CASSPLVADTQYF
.	TRBJ2-2	.	TRBV6-1	TGTGCCAGCCCCCCGGGAGACACCGGGGAGCTGTTTTTT	CASPPGDTGELFF
.	TRBJ2-2	.	TRBV7-9	TGTGCCAGCAGCTTAAGCCTGGCGAACACCGGGGAGCTGTTTTTT	CASSLSLANTGELFF
TRBD2	TRBJ2-7	.	TRBV6-5	TGTGCCAGCAGTTACCCCGCGGGAGGCCGTCGCGAGCAGTACTTC	CASSYPAGGRREQYF
TRBD2	TRBJ2-7	.	TRBV7-9	TGTGCCAGCAGCTTCGAACCAGCGGGAGGGCCGATAAACTTC	CASSFEPAGGPINF
.	TRBJ2-4	.	TRBV11-1	TGTGCCAGCAGCATGGGGGGAGCGCGTCTAAAAAACATTCAGTACTTC	CASSMGGARLKNIQYF
.	TRBJ2-2	.	TRBV2	TGTGCCAGCAGGATAAGCGGAGGGCCCACTGGGGAGCTGTTTTTT	CASRISGGPTGELFF
TRBD2	TRBJ2-1	few	TRBV6-4	TGTGCCAGCACCCCCGAAGCGGGAGGATACAATGAGCAGTTCTTC	CASTPEAGGYNEQFF
.	TRBJ1-1	.	TRBV5-1	TGCGCCAGCAGCTTGAGTTGGGTTAACACTGAAGCTTTCTTT	CASSLSWVNTEAFF
.	TRBJ1-1	.	TRBV28	TGTGCCAGCACCGTGGGGGGGGTGGCCACTGAAGCTTTCTTT	CASTVGGVATEAFF
.	TRBJ2-5	.	TRBV6-1	TGTGCCAGCAGTGAAGCGTTGGGGTGGGAGACCCAGTACTTC	CASSEALGWETQYF
.	TRBJ2-1	.	TRBV7-2	TGTGCCAGCAGCTTAGGACCATTATACAATGAGCAGTTCTTC	CASSLGPLYNEQFF
.	TRBJ1-1	few	TRBV28	TGTGCCAGCACCCCTCCCAGGCGGAACACTGAAGCTTTCTTT	CASTPPRRNTEAFF
TRBD1	TRBJ1-4	once	TRBV6-6	TGTGCCAGCAGTTACTGGGTGGGCCAGGGGGGTGAAAAACTGTTTTTT	CASSYWVGQGGEKLFF
.	TRBJ1-1	.	TRBV5-1	TGCGCCAGCAGTAAGGGTTATAGAGCTTTCTTT	CASSKGYRAFF
TRBD1	TRBJ1-1	.	TRBV19	TGTGCCAGTAGCCCACAGGGGGCGTGGACTGAAGCTTTCTTT	CASSPQGAWTEAFF
.	TRBJ2-5	once	TRBV5-1	TGCGCCAGCAGCTTGGGGGCTAGCTCTCAGGAGACCCAGTACTTC	CASSLGASSQETQYF
.	TRBJ2-5	.	TRBV11-2	TGTGCCAGCAGCCGCGGACTGAACCAAGAGACCCAGTACTTC	CASSRGLNQETQYF
.	TRBJ1-6	.	TRBV27	TGTGCCAGCAGTCCCATGGGGGGAAGTGCACCCCTCCACTTT	CASSPMGGSAPLHF
TRBD1	TRBJ1-5	.	TRBV29-1	TGCAGCGTTGCTACGGGACAGGGGCCCAATCAGCCCCAGCATTTT	CSVATGQGPNQPQHF
.	TRBJ2-7	.	TRBV13	TGTGCCAGCAGCCCAGGTGGGGGACTCTCCTACGAGCAGTACTTC	CASSPGGGLSYEQYF
.	TRBJ1-1	.	TRBV6-5	TGTGCCAGCACCGAGGGGTATGAAGCTTTCTTT	CASTEGYEAFF
.	TRBJ2-7	.	TRBV6-1	TGTGCCAGCAGGCGGACCTTAAGCTCCTACGAGCAGTACTTC	CASRRTLSSYEQYF
TRBD2	TRBJ2-7	.	TRBV7-9	TGTGCCAGCAGCCCGCTCCCCCCCGGACTAGCGTCATCCTACGAGCAGTACTTC	CASSPLPPGLASSYEQYF
TRBD2	TRBJ2-7	.	TRBV11-2	TGTGCCAGCAGCGAGGGACTAGCGGGGGCCTACGAGCAGTACTTC	CASSEGLAGAYEQYF
.	TRBJ2-5	.	TRBV23-1	TGCGCCAGCAGTCAATCTAAGGGGGAGCGGGAGACCCAGTACTTC	CASSQSKGERETQYF
TRBD1	TRBJ1-2	.	TRBV19	TGTGCCAGTAGTAAGTCCGGGACAGGCTATGGCTACACCTTC	CASSKSGTGYGYTF
.	TRBJ1-3	.	TRBV27	TGTGCCAGCAGTGCAGGGGCGAGCTCTGGAAACACCATATATTTT	CASSAGASSGNTIYF
TRBD1	TRBJ2-7	.	TRBV5-4	TGTGCCAGCAGCTTAGGGACAGGGTTATACGAGCAGTACTTC	CASSLGTGLYEQYF
TRBD1	TRBJ1-2	few	TRBV18	TGTGCCAGCTCACCTGGCGCGCAGGGGGCATCTTATGGCTACACCTTC	CASSPGAQGASYGYTF
.	TRBJ2-2	.	TRBV7-6	TGTGCCAGCAGCCCCCGCCAAGCGAACACCGGGGAGCTGTTTTTT	CASSPRQANTGELFF
.	TRBJ1-4	once	TRBV6-6	TGTGCCAGCAGTTACGGCGGAGTTCGGGAAAAACTGTTTTTT	CASSYGGVREKLFF
TRBD1	TRBJ2-1	.	TRBV29-1	TGCAGCGTTGAGACAGGGGGAACCAATGAGCAGTTCTTC	CSVETGGTNEQFF
.	TRBJ1-1	.	TRBV2	TGTGCCAGCAGGGGGGACCGGAACACTGAAGCTTTCTTT	CASRGDRNTEAFF
.	TRBJ2-7	.	TRBV2	TGTGCCAGCACCCCGGTGGGGACCGGGCAGTACTTC	CASTPVGTGQYF
.	TRBJ2-3	once	TRBV5-1	TGCGCCAGCAGCTTATGGCAGCCAGGTGCGGGTACGCAGTATTTT	CASSLWQPGAGTQYF
.	TRBJ2-3	.	TRBV5-5	TGTGCCAGCAGCTTGCTAGGAGACACAGATACGCAGTATTTT	CASSLLGDTDTQYF
TRBD1	TRBJ1-1	.	TRBV2	TGTGCCAACAGTGAAATGACAGGGAAAGGAACGAGAACTGAAGCTTTCTTT	CANSEMTGKGTRTEAFF
.	TRBJ2-1	.	TRBV6-1	TGTGCCAGCAAGAAGGGCTCCTACAATGAGCAGTTCTTC	CASKKGSYNEQFF
.	TRBJ2-1	.	TRBV2	TGTGCCAGCAGTGGCAGATTTTACAGGAATGAGCAGTTCTTC	CASSGRFYRNEQFF
.	TRBJ1-2	once	TRBV10-3	TGTGCCATCAGTGACCCCTACTATGGCTACACCTTC	CAISDPYYGYTF